These T cell receptor beta chains were read from a single sample in a study of blood T cells in healthy people across ages. In TCRdb, the 5' RACE reads were re-called with MiXCR into one record per CDR3 protein. The profile shows 550,000 to 700,000 distinct CDR3 sequences, 25% to 30% of them singletons. Sequencing was done on a sample of blood. All receptors derive from a woman aged 70 to 79 in good health. Each CDR3 is given with its conserved first and last residue. D genes are given only for firm matches. Not every row has a clone size; where given, it reads once, few, many or a size class.

V gene	clone size	J gene	D gene	CDR3 length	CDR3 DNA	CDR3 protein
TRBV6-6	.	TRBJ2-3	.	16	TGTGCCAGCAGTGGCTTGGGCCTTCCCTTCACAGATACGCAGTATTTT	CASSGLGLPFTDTQYF
TRBV6-4	.	TRBJ1-2	.	13	TGTGCCAGCAGTGACTCGAACCTTCGTGGCTACACCTTC	CASSDSNLRGYTF
TRBV2	.	TRBJ2-1	.	14	TGTGCCAGCCGGGAGTGGGGGCCGTACAATGAGCAGTTCTTC	CASREWGPYNEQFF
TRBV5-1	many	TRBJ2-7	.	13	TGTGCCAGCAGTTTGGACGGTTCCTACGAGCAGTACTTC	CASSLDGSYEQYF
TRBV4-3	.	TRBJ2-3	.	17	TGCGCCAGCAGCCAAGATCTTCGGGGGGCCTCCGGAGATACGCAGTATTTT	CASSQDLRGASGDTQYF
TRBV20-1	few	TRBJ2-5	TRBD2	15	TGCAGTGCTTCTCAGCGGGGGGGCATTTCGGGGACCCAGTACTTC	CSASQRGGISGTQYF
TRBV27	few	TRBJ1-6	TRBD1	15	TGTGCCAGCAGAGGGCTCGGGACAGAGAATTCACCCCTCCACTTT	CASRGLGTENSPLHF
TRBV18	.	TRBJ1-4	.	14	TGTGCCAGCTCACCTCAGAGTTACAATGAAAAACTGTTTTTT	CASSPQSYNEKLFF
TRBV2	.	TRBJ2-1	.	11	TGTGCCAGCACCCCGCTAGATGAGCAGTTCTTC	CASTPLDEQFF
TRBV20-1	.	TRBJ2-6	TRBD2	17	TGCAGTGCTAGAGACGCTAGCGGGGGCTCTGGGGCCAGCGTCCTGACTTTC	CSARDASGGSGASVLTF
TRBV15	.	TRBJ2-3	.	13	TGTGCCACCAGCATCGACGAGCGGGATACGCAGTATTTT	CATSIDERDTQYF